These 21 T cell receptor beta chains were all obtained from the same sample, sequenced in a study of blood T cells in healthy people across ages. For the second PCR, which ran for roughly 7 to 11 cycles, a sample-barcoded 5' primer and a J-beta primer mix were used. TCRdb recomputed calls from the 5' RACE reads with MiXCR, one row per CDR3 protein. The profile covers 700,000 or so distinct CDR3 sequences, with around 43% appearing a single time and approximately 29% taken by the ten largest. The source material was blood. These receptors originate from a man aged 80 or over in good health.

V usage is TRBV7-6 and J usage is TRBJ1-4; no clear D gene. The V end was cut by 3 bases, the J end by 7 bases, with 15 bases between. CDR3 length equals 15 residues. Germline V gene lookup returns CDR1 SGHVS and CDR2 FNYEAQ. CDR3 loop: CASSFSAGRSEKLFF. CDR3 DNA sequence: TGTGCCAGCAGCTTCTCCGCCGGGCGCAGTGAAAAACTGTTTTTT.

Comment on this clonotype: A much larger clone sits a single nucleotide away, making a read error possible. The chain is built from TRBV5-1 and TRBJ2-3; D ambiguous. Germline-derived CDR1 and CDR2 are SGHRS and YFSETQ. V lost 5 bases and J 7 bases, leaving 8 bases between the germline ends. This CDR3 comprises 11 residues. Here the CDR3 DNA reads TGCGCCAGCAGGGGCCAGTATACGCAGTATTTT. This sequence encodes CASRGQYTQYF.

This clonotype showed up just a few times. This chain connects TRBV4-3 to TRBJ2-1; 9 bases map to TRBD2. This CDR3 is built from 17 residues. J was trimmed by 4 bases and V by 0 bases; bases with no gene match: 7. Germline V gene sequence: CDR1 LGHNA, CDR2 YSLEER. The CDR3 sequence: CASSQDSLAGSYNEQFF. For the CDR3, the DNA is TGCGCCAGCAGCCAAGATTCCCTAGCGGGGTCATACAATGAGCAGTTCTTC.

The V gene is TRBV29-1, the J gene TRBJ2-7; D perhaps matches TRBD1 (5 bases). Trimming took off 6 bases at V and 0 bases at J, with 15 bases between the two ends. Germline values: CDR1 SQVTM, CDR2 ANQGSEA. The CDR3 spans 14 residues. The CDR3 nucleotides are TGCAGCGTCCGACAGAGCCAACTCTCCTACGAGCAGTACTTC. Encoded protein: CSVRQSQLSYEQYF.

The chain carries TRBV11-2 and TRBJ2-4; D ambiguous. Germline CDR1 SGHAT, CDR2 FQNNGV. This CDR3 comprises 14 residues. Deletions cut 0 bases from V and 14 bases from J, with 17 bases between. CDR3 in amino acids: CASSLDQRVVSEYF. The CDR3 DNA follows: TGTGCCAGCAGCTTAGATCAAAGGGTGGTGTCCGAGTACTTC.

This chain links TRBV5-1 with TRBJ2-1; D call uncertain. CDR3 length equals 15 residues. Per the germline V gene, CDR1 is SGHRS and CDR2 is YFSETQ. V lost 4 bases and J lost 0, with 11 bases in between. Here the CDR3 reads CASSMGLSSYNEQFF. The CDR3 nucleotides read TGCGCCAGCAGCATGGGCCTAAGCTCCTACAATGAGCAGTTCTTC.

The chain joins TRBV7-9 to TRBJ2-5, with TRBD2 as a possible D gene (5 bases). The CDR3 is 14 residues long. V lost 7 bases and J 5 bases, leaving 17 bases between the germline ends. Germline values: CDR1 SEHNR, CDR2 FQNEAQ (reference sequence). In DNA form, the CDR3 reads TGTGCCAGCAAGCCAAAGACAACGGGGGAGACCCAGTACTTC. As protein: CASKPKTTGETQYF. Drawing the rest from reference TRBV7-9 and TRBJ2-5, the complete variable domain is DTGVSQNPRHKITKRGQNVTFRCDPISEHNRLYWYRQTLGQGPEFLTYFQNEAQLEKSRLLSDRFSAERPKGSFSTLEIQRTEQGDSAMYLCASKPKTTGETQYFGPGTRLLVL.

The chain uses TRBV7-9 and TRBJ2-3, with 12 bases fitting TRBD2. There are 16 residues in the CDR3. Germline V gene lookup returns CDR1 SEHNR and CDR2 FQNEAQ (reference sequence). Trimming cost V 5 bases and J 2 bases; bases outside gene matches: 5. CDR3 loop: CASSPSGRALTDTQYF. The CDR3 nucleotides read TGTGCCAGCAGCCCTAGCGGGAGGGCGCTCACAGATACGCAGTATTTT. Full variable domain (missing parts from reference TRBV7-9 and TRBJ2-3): DTGVSQNPRHKITKRGQNVTFRCDPISEHNRLYWYRQTLGQGPEFLTYFQNEAQLEKSRLLSDRFSAERPKGSFSTLEIQRTEQGDSAMYLCASSPSGRALTDTQYFGPGTRLTVL.

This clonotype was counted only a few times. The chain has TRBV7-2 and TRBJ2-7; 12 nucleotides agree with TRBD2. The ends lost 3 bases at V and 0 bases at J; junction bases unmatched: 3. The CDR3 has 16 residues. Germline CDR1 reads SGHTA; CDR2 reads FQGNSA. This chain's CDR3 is CASSFRTSGVSYEQYF. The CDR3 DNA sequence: TGTGCCAGCAGCTTCCGGACTAGCGGGGTCTCCTACGAGCAGTACTTC.

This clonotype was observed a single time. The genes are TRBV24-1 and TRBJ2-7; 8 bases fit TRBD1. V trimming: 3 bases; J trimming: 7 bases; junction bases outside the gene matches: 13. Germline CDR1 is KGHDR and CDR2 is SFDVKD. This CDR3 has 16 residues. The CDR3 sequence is CATSDQTTGEGDEQYF. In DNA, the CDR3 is TGTGCCACCAGTGATCAGACGACAGGGGAAGGTGATGAGCAGTACTTC.

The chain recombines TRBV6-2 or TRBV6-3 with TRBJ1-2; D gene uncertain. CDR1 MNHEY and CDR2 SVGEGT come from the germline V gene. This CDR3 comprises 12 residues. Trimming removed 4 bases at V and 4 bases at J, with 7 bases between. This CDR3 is CASSSLTYGYTF. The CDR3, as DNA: TGTGCCAGCAGTTCCCTAACCTATGGCTACACCTTC.

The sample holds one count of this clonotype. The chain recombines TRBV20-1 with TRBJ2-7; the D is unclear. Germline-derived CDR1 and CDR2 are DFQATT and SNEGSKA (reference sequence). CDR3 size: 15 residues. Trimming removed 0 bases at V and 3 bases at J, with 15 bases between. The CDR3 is CSARDSPSGRYEQYF. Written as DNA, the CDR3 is TGCAGTGCTAGAGATAGCCCGTCCGGCCGCTACGAGCAGTACTTC.

CDR3 amino acids: CASSPGTGGLAREQYF. For the CDR3, the DNA is TGTGCCAGCAGTCCCGGGACAGGGGGGCTCGCACGGGAGCAGTACTTC. This sequence joins TRBV6-2 or TRBV6-3 and TRBJ2-5, with 11 bases that match TRBD1. V lost 5 bases to trimming and J lost 11 bases; unmatched junction nucleotides: 16. The CDR3 consists of 16 residues. The germline V gene encodes CDR1 MNHEY and CDR2 SVGEGT.

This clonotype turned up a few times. CDR3 sequence reads: CASSYKRGRTDTQYF. In DNA, the CDR3 is TGTGCCAGCAGTTACAAGCGGGGGCGCACAGATACGCAGTATTTT. The genes are TRBV6-2 or TRBV6-3 and TRBJ2-3, with 8 positions matching TRBD2. The V gene's germline CDR1 is MNHEY and CDR2 SVGEGT. The J segment lost 1 base and the V segment lost 2 bases, leaving 2 bases of the junction unmatched. This CDR3 region has 15 residues.

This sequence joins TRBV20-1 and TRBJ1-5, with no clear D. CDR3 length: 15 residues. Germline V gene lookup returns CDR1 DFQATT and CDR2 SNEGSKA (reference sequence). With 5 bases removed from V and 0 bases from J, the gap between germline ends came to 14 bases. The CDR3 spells CSAEPSGYSNQPQHF. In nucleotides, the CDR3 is TGCAGTGCTGAACCAAGCGGCTATAGCAATCAGCCCCAGCATTTT.

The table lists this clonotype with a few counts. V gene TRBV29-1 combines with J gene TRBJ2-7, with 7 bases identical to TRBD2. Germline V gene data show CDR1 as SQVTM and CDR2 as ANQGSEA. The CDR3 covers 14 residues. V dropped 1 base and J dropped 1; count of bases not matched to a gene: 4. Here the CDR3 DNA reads TGCAGCGTTGAAGGAGACGGGAGGTCCTACGAGCAGTACTTC. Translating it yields CSVEGDGRSYEQYF.

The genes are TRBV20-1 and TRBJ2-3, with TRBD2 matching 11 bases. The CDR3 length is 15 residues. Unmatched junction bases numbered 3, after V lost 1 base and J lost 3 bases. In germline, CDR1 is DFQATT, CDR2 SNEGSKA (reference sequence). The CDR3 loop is CSARGGTSGTDTQYF. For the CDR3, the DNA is TGCAGTGCTAGAGGGGGGACTAGCGGAACAGATACGCAGTATTTT.

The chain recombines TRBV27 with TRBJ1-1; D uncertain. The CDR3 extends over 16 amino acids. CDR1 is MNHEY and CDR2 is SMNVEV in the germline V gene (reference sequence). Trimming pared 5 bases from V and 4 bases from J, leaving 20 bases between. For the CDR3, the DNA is TGTGCCAGCAGTCGGGCAGGAACCTCCGCGGGCACTGAAGCTTTCTTT. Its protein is CASSRAGTSAGTEAFF.

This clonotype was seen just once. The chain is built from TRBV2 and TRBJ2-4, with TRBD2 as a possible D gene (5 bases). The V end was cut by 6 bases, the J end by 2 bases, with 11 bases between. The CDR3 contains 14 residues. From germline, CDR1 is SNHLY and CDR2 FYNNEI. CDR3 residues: CASREDVTKNIQYF. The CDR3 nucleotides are TGTGCCAGCAGGGAGGACGTAACCAAAAACATTCAGTACTTC.

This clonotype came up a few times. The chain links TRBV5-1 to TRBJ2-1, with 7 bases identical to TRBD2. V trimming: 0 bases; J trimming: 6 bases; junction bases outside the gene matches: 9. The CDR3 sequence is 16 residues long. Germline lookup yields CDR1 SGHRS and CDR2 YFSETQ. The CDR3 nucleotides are TGCGCCAGCAGCTTGGCCGTGGGAGGGCCAGGCAATGAGCAGTTCTTC. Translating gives CASSLAVGGPGNEQFF.

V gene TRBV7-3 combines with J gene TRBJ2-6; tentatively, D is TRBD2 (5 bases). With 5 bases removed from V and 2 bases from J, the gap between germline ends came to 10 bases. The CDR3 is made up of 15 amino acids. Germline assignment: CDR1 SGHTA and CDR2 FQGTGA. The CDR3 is CASSRDLAGANVLTF. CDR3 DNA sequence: TGTGCCAGCAGCCGGGATTTAGCTGGGGCCAACGTCCTGACTTTC. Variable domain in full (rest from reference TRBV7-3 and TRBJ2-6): GAGVSQTPSNKVTEKGKYVELRCDPISGHTALYWYRQSLGQGPEFLIYFQGTGAADDSGLPNDRFFAVRPEGSVSTLKIQRTERGDSAVYLCASSRDLAGANVLTFGAGSRLTVL.